The 14 T cell receptor beta chains below were found in one sample sequenced in a study of cytomegalovirus exposure and HLA in healthy donors. 60 Vbeta and 13 Jbeta primers were used in PCR. Measured with immunoSEQ multiplex PCR; TCRdb has only the in-frame clones, and not every one. The sample has some 200,000 clones, about 83% seen once; the top ten hold just over 1.4%. Sequenced: PBMCs. Every receptor here comes from a girl aged 5 to 17 in good health and CMV-seronegative.

The chain joins TRBV28 to TRBJ2-1; a possible D gene is TRBD2 (6 bases). Germline V lookup: CDR1 MDHEN, CDR2 SYDVKM. V gave up 7 bases and J gave up 4 bases, with 14 bases separating them. The CDR3 consists of 14 residues. The CDR3 reads CASIAGGIYNEQFF. CDR3 bases: TGTGCCAGCATTGCCGGCGGGATTTACAATGAGCAGTTCTTC.

This chain links TRBV4-2 with TRBJ2-7; the match to TRBD1 covers 9 bases. The CDR3 covers 15 residues. The V segment lost 1 base and the J segment 5 bases; nucleotides outside the gene matches: 6. Germline V gene sequence: CDR1 LGHNA, CDR2 YNFKEQ. Written as DNA, the CDR3 is TGTGCCAGCAGCCAAGTATCCGGGACAGGGAACGAGCAGTACTTC. Its protein product is CASSQVSGTGNEQYF.

This clone was observed a single time. This chain joins TRBV7-6 and TRBJ2-1, with 8 nucleotides matching TRBD2. The CDR3 loop spans 14 amino acids. Trimming at V came to 8 bases and at J to 5 bases, leaving 8 bases not matched to a gene. From germline, CDR1 is SGHVS and CDR2 FNYEAQ. The CDR3 here is CASSNPRGDNEQFF. DNA of the CDR3: TGTGCCAGCTCCAACCCGCGGGGGGACAATGAGCAGTTCTTC.

The chain joins TRBV9 to TRBJ1-1; D uncertain. Per the germline V gene, CDR1 is SGDLS and CDR2 is YYNGEE. Trimming pared 2 bases from V and 1 base from J, leaving 12 bases between. This CDR3 spans 15 amino acids. The chain's CDR3 is CASSVDGIGNTEAFF. CDR3 nucleotide sequence: TGTGCCAGCAGCGTCGACGGGATTGGGAACACTGAAGCTTTCTTT. Drawing the rest from reference TRBV9 and TRBJ1-1, the complete variable domain is DSGVTQTPKHLITATGQRVTLRCSPRSGDLSVYWYQQSLDQGLQFLIQYYNGEERAKGNILERFSAQQFPDLHSELNLSSLELGDSALYFCASSVDGIGNTEAFFGQGTRLTVV.

In this sample, this clone turned up once. The chain joins TRBV5-6 to TRBJ1-6; D remains unclear. The length of the CDR3 is 15 residues. V was pared by 2 bases and J by 0 bases, with 6 bases between. Germline CDR1 is SGHDT and CDR2 is YYEEEE. The CDR3 nucleotides read TGTGCCAGCAGCTTTATGAGCTCCTATAATTCACCCCTCCACTTT. Translation gives CASSFMSSYNSPLHF.

The rearrangement uses TRBV19 and TRBJ2-7; D gene uncertain. This CDR3 has 14 residues. CDR1 and CDR2 (germline): LNHDA, SQIVND (reference sequence). With 7 bases removed from V and 3 bases from J, the gap between germline ends came to 16 bases. The CDR3 loop reads CASTPGGRSYEQYF. CDR3 in DNA: TGTGCCAGTACCCCCGGCGGTAGGAGCTACGAGCAGTACTTC. Variable domain in full (rest from reference TRBV19 and TRBJ2-7): DGGITQSPKYLFRKEGQNVTLSCEQNLNHDAMYWYRQDPGQGLRLIYYSQIVNDFQKGDIAEGYSVSREKKESFPLTVTSAQKNPTAFYLCASTPGGRSYEQYFGPGTRLTVT.

This sequence joins TRBV5-4 and TRBJ1-2; D possibly corresponds to TRBD1 (6 bases). Trimming cost V 1 base and J 5 bases, with 9 bases left between them. This CDR3 region has 13 residues. Germline-derived CDR1 and CDR2 are SGHNT and YYREEE (reference sequence). The CDR3 spells CASSLTQGYGYTF. The CDR3 DNA sequence: TGTGCCAGCAGCTTGACACAGGGATATGGCTACACCTTC.

V is TRBV7-3 and J is TRBJ2-6; TRBD1 agrees at 7 bases. The CDR3 consists of 15 residues. V lost 4 bases and J lost 3; bases outside the gene matches: 3. The germline gives CDR1 SGHTA, CDR2 FQGTGA. DNA of the CDR3: TGTGCCAGCAGCTCGGACAGGCATGGGGCCAACGTCCTGACTTTC. Translated, it gives CASSSDRHGANVLTF.

The chain is built from TRBV28 and TRBJ1-4; D call uncertain. The length of the CDR3 is 14 residues. Germline assignment: CDR1 MDHEN and CDR2 SYDVKM. Trimming removed 3 bases at V and 5 bases at J, with 10 bases between. In DNA, the CDR3 is TGTGCCAGCAGTTTTTGGCATCCCAATGAAAAACTGTTTTTT. Encoded protein: CASSFWHPNEKLFF.

The gene calls are TRBV5-1 and TRBJ2-5; the match to TRBD1 covers 7 bases. Germline CDR1 reads SGHRS; CDR2 reads YFSETQ. Unmatched junction bases numbered 13, after V lost 4 bases and J lost 1 base. This CDR3 is 17 amino acids long. CDR3 region: CASSPRGHNRAQETQYF. CDR3 nucleotide sequence: TGCGCCAGCAGCCCGAGGGGGCACAATAGAGCCCAAGAGACCCAGTACTTC.

The genes are TRBV5-4 and TRBJ1-2; a weak D match, TRBD1 (6 bases). Germline V gene sequence: CDR1 SGHNT, CDR2 YYREEE (reference sequence). Trimming removed 1 base at V and 4 bases at J, with 11 bases between. The CDR3 has 14 amino acids. The CDR3 reads CASSLPGEGYGYTF. CDR3 DNA: TGTGCCAGCAGCTTGCCAGGGGAAGGCTATGGCTACACCTTC.

CDR3 amino acids: CASSPLIRNEQFF. For the CDR3, the DNA is TGTGCCAGCAGCCCCCTGATTCGGAATGAGCAGTTCTTC. The chain is built from TRBV6-5 and TRBJ2-1; D is ambiguous. Trimming shortened V by 6 bases and J by 7 bases, and 13 bases separated the two germline ends. Germline assignment: CDR1 MNHEY and CDR2 SVGAGI. This CDR3 has 13 residues.

This clone was seen more than once but under ten times. The chain joins TRBV19 to TRBJ1-5; no clear D. Germline CDR1 is LNHDA and CDR2 is SQIVND (reference sequence). The CDR3 is 14 residues long. Between the trimmed V and J ends, which lost 3 bases and 3 bases, there was a span of 9 bases. The CDR3 region is CASSIYTDNQPQHF. CDR3 nucleotide sequence: TGTGCCAGTAGTATTTACACAGACAATCAGCCCCAGCATTTT.

This sequence joins TRBV6-1 and TRBJ1-1; D might be TRBD1 (5 bases). Germline V gives CDR1 MNHNS, CDR2 SASEGT. CDR3 length equals 15 residues. The V and J ends lost 0 bases and 3 bases respectively, with 11 bases between them. This CDR3 is CASSEAPRADTEAFF. The CDR3 DNA reads as TGTGCCAGCAGTGAAGCGCCCAGGGCGGACACTGAAGCTTTCTTT.